The clone carrying this T cell receptor beta chain has just one count. An end of the junction does not agree with germline; a read error may underlie this. The CDR3 is made up of 13 amino acids. Per germline, CDR1 WNHNN and CDR2 SYGVQD (reference sequence). This sample was included in a study of CD8+CD57+ T cells in acquired aplastic anemia. Patients selected for sequencing had displayed CD8+CD57+ cell expansion by flow cytometry. There was no therapy given to any patient before the blood sampling took place. For CDR3 and TCR beta VDJ profiling, genomic DNA was the template used. TCRdb itself ran the reads through MiXCR, one entry per CDR3 protein. The sample contains about 160,000 distinct CDR3 sequences, roughly two thirds of which appear only once.

This sequence originates from a human donor with aplastic anemia. The sequencing input was sorted CD4+, CD8+, or CD8+CD57+ T cells (not recorded which) from PBMCs. The chain links TRBV10-1 to TRBJ2-6, with 7 nucleotides matching TRBD2. In DNA, the CDR3 is TGCGCCAGCAGTGATGGGGGGGGCAACGTCCTGACTTTC. This translates into CASSDGGGNVLTF.